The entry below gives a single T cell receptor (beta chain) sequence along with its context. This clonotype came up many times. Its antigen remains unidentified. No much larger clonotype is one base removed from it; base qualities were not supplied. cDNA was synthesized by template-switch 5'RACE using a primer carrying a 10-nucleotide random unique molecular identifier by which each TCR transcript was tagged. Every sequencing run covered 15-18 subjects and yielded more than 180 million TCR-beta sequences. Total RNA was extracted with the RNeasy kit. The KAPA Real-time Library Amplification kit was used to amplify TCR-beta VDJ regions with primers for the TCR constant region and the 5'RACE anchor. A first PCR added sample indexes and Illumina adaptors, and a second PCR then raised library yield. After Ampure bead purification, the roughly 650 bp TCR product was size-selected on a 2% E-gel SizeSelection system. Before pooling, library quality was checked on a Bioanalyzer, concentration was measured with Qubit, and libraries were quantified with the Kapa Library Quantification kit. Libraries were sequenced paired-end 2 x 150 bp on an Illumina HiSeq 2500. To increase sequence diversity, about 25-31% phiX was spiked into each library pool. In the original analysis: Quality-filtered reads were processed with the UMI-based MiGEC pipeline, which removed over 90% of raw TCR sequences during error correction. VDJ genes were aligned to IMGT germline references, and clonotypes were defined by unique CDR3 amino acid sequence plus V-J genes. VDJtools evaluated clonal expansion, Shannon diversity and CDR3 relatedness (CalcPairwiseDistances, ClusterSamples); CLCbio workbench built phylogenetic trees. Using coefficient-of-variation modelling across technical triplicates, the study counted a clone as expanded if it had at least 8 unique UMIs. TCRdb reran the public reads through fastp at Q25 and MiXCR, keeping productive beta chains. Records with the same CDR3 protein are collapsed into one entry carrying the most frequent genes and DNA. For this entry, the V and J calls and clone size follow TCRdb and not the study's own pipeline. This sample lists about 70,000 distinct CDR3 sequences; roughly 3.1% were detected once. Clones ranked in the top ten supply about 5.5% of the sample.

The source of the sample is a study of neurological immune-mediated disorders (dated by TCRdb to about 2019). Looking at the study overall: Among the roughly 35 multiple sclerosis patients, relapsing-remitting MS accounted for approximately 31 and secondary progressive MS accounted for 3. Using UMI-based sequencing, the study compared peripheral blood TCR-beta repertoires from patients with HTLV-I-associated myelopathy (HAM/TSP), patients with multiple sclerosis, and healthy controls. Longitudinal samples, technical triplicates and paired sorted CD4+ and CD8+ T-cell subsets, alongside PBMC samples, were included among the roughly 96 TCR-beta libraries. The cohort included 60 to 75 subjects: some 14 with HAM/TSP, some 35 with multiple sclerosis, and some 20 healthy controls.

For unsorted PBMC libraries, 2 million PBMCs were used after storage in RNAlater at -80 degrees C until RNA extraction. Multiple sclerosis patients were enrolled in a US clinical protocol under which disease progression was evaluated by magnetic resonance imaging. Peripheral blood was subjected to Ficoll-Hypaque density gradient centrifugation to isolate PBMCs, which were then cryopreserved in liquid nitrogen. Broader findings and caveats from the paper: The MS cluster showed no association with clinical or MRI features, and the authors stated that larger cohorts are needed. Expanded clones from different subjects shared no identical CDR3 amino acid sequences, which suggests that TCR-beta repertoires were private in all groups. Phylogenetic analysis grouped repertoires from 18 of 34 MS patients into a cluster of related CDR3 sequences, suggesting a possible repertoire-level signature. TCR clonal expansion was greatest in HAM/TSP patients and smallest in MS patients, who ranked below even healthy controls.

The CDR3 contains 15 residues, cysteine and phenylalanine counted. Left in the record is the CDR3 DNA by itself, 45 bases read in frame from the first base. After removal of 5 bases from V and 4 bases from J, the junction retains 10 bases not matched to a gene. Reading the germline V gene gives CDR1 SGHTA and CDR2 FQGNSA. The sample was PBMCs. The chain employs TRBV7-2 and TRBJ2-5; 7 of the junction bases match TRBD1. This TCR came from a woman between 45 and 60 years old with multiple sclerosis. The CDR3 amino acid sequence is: CASSNYGDSRETQYF. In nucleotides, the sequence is TGTGCCAGCAGCAACTATGGGGACAGCCGAGAGACCCAGTACTTC.